These 25 T cell receptor delta chains originate from one sample sequenced in a study of gamma-delta chains in newborns, infants, children (dated by TCRdb to between 2017 and 2020). Sequencing instrument: Illumina MiSeq. TCRdb reanalyzed the public reads with the CATT caller, and identical DNA sequences were merged afterwards. The sample records over 12,000 delta-chain clones, roughly 7.3% of which are singletons. The top ten clones comprise about 22% of the sample. The specimen was blood. These receptors originate from a child who was a newborn, infant or young child, either healthy, febrile or measles-vaccinated (not recorded which).

This clone was counted between two and nine times. The chain links TRDV2 to TRDJ3; 8 bases map to TRDD3. This CDR3 has 20 residues. CDR1 GEAIGNYY and CDR2 EKD come from the germline V gene. J lost 1 base, V lost 0 bases, and 10 bases had no gene match. The CDR3 reads CACDTVKLGGRSWDTRQMFF. CDR3 coding DNA: TGTGCCTGTGACACCGTAAAACTGGGGGGACGATCCTGGGACACCCGACAGATGTTTTTC.

There are a few counts of this clone. The V call is TRDV2, the J call TRDJ3; 7 positions match TRDD3. The CDR3 length is 16 residues. Germline CDR1 is GEAIGNYY and CDR2 is EKD. J gave up 2 bases and V 4 bases, and 4 bases lay outside the gene matches. CDR3 sequence reads: CACDLWGTWDTRQMFF. CDR3 in DNA: TGTGCCTGTGATCTATGGGGGACCTGGGACACCCGACAGATGTTTTTC.

This clone occurred a few times. One junction end does not reproduce the germline sequence, and a read error may be involved. The CDR3 region is CACDTGGSWDTRQTFF. The DNA for the CDR3 is TGTGCCTGTGACACTGGGGGATCCTGGGACACCCGACAGACGTTTTTC. The chain couples TRDV2 to TRDJ3; 8 positions match TRDD3. CDR3 length: 16 residues. Germline lookup yields CDR1 GEAIGNYY and CDR2 EKD.

In the case of this clone: This may be a read error, as it is one base from a much larger clone. Other DNA sequences within the sample encode an identical CDR3. The genes are TRDV2 and TRDJ3, with 8 positions matching TRDD3. The CDR3 totals 21 residues. Losses at the gene ends were 1 base for V and 0 bases for J; bases not matched to a gene: 13. CDR1 is GEAIGNYY and CDR2 is EKD in the germline V gene. Here the CDR3 reads CACDTLLTGGLDSWDTRQMFF. For the CDR3, the DNA is TGTGCCTGTGACACTCTCCTTACTGGGGGTCTTGACTCCTGGGACACCCGACAGATGTTTTTC.

As for this clone: This may arise from a read error, as a much more abundant clone is one base away. The V and J genes are TRDV2 and TRDJ3; 7 bases map to TRDD3. Germline loops: CDR1 GEAIGNYY, CDR2 EKD. J lost 0 bases, V lost 0 bases, and 7 bases had no gene match. CDR3 length: 19 amino acids. Written as DNA, the CDR3 is TGTGCCTGTGACACCGGGGGATCCCTAGACTCCTGGGACACCCGACAGATGTTTTTC. Translating gives CACDTGGSLDSWDTRQMFF.

This clone was counted between two and nine times. One end of the junction fails to match germline, which may point to a read error. This sequence joins TRDV2 and TRDJ3; 12 bases are a match to TRDD3. Germline CDR1 GEAIGNYY, CDR2 EKD. This CDR3 region has 20 residues. The CDR3 DNA sequence: TGTGCCTGTGACACTCGGCTGGGGGATACGATCTCCTGGGACACCCGACAGACGTTTTTC. Translating gives CACDTRLGDTISWDTRQTFF.

This clone is termed medium-sized. This rearrangement joins TRDV2 to TRDJ1; the match to TRDD3 covers 8 bases. Trimming removed 3 bases from V and 0 bases from J; junction bases left unmatched: 5. Per the germline V gene, CDR1 is GEAIGNYY and CDR2 is EKD. CDR3 length: 15 residues. The CDR3 nucleotides read TGTGCCTGTGACCTACTGGGGGCTTACACCGATAAACTCATCTTT. Translated: CACDLLGAYTDKLIF.

This clone is medium-sized. Other DNA sequences of this sample code for an identical CDR3. The genes are TRDV2 and TRDJ1; tentatively, D is TRDD3 (6 bases). Germline loops: CDR1 GEAIGNYY, CDR2 EKD. The CDR3 covers 12 residues. Trimming cost V 3 bases and J 2 bases, with 6 bases left between them. CDR3 in amino acids: CACDWGTDKLIF. DNA for the CDR3: TGTGCCTGTGACTGGGGGACCGATAAACTCATCTTT.

There are many counts of this clone. J is TRDJ2 and V is TRDV2; 8 bases map to TRDD3. The CDR3 contains 18 residues. Germline V gives CDR1 GEAIGNYY, CDR2 EKD. Trimming at V came to 3 bases and at J to 2 bases, leaving 13 bases not matched to a gene. The CDR3 coding sequence is TGTGCCTGTGACCCGCTTTACTGGGGGCCCCCGTTGACAGCACAACTCTTCTTT. Residues: CACDPLYWGPPLTAQLFF.

This clone was counted a single time. The chain recombines TRDV2 with TRDJ3, with 10 positions matching TRDD3. The germline V gene encodes CDR1 GEAIGNYY and CDR2 EKD. Germline trimming cut 0 bases from V and 0 bases from J; bases unmatched to any gene: 13. The CDR3 runs 22 residues. The CDR3 coding sequence is TGTGCCTGTGACACCGTTAAGGAGGGGGATACGCCAAGCTCCTGGGACACCCGACAGATGTTTTTC. Its protein is CACDTVKEGDTPSSWDTRQMFF.

This clone was counted only a few times. The chain employs TRDV2 and TRDJ3; 10 positions match TRDD3. The V and J ends lost 3 bases and 0 bases, in that order; junction bases with no gene match: 10. This CDR3 has 20 amino acids. The V gene's germline CDR1 is GEAIGNYY and CDR2 EKD. The DNA of the CDR3 is TGTGCCTGTGACCCCGTCGAGGGGGGATACGACTCCTGGGACACCCGACAGATGTTTTTC. It encodes CACDPVEGGYDSWDTRQMFF.

This clone was found a few times. A far larger clone is off by one base, so a read error is likely. The chain has TRDV2 and TRDJ2, with a weak D call TRDD3 (5 bases). This CDR3 spans 14 amino acids. The germline V gene has CDR1 GEAIGNYY and CDR2 EKD. Trimming took off 0 bases at V and 5 bases at J, with 9 bases between the two ends. Written as DNA, the CDR3 is TGTGCCTGTGACACCGTGAGGGATACAGCACAACTCTTCTTT. The encoded protein is CACDTVRDTAQLFF.

As for this clone: TCRdb lists the protein of a much larger clone for this DNA, which differs at residue 9, so this is likely a read error; the protein given here is translated from the DNA itself. This chain joins TRDV2 and TRDJ2; 7 bases match TRDD3. Germline trimming cut 0 bases from V and 4 bases from J; bases unmatched to any gene: 4. CDR1 is GEAIGNYY and CDR2 is EKD in the germline V gene. The CDR3 contains 15 residues. Here the CDR3 DNA reads TGTGCCTGTGACACCTGGGGGACTTCGACAGCACAACTCTTCTTT. This translates into CACDTWGTSTAQLFF.

In regard to this clone: Distinct nucleotide sequences in the sample also encode this CDR3. The V gene is TRDV2, the J gene TRDJ3; 13 bases fit TRDD3. This CDR3 has 20 residues. Trimming removed 3 bases from V and 0 bases from J; junction bases left unmatched: 7. Germline loops: CDR1 GEAIGNYY, CDR2 EKD. The CDR3 coding sequence is TGTGCCTGTGACGTACTGGGGGATACGCGGAGCTCCTGGGACACCCGACAGATGTTTTTC. Amino acids: CACDVLGDTRSSWDTRQMFF.

As to this clone: TCRdb lists the protein of a much larger clone for this DNA, which differs at residue 10, so this is likely a read error; the protein given here is translated from the DNA itself. This sequence joins TRDV2 and TRDJ3, with 9 positions matching TRDD3. This CDR3 comprises 17 residues. Germline V gene data show CDR1 as GEAIGNYY and CDR2 as EKD. The CDR3 loop is CACDVLGDSLDTRQMFF. As DNA, the CDR3 is TGTGCCTGTGACGTACTGGGGGACTCCTTGGACACCCGACAGATGTTTTTC.

The chain joins TRDV2 to TRDJ3; 10 nucleotides align to TRDD3. With V trimmed by 3 bases and J by 0 bases, 7 bases remained unmatched. The length of the CDR3 is 19 residues. Germline-derived CDR1 and CDR2 are GEAIGNYY and EKD. For the CDR3, the DNA is TGTGCCTGTGACTCCTACTGGGGGATTGCCTCCTGGGACACCCGACAGATGTTTTTC. Protein: CACDSYWGIASWDTRQMFF.

This clone appeared a few times. A far bigger clonotype differs at one base, so this is likely a read error. In DNA form, the CDR3 reads TGTGCCTGTGGCATACTGGGGGATTTGACAGCACAACTCTTCTTT. Translating it yields CACGILGDLTAQLFF. The J gene is TRDJ2, the V gene TRDV2; 9 bases map to TRDD3. Losses at the gene ends were 5 bases for V and 1 base for J; bases not matched to a gene: 4. This CDR3 has 15 amino acids. The germline CDR1 and CDR2 sequences are GEAIGNYY and EKD.

This clone is categorized as medium-sized. Other DNA sequences of this sample code for an identical CDR3. This sequence joins TRDV2 and TRDJ3; 8 nucleotides align to TRDD3. The CDR3 runs 18 residues. From germline, CDR1 is GEAIGNYY and CDR2 EKD. J was trimmed by 0 bases and V by 3 bases; bases with no gene match: 6. In DNA form, the CDR3 reads TGTGCCTGTGACGTACTGGGGGTAAGCTCCTGGGACACCCGACAGATGTTTTTC. It codes for CACDVLGVSSWDTRQMFF.

With regard to this clone: A read error may produce the germline difference seen at one junction end. Other DNA sequences in this specimen translate into the identical CDR3. The V gene is TRDV2, the J gene TRDJ3; 8 bases match TRDD3. The V gene's germline CDR1 is GEAIGNYY and CDR2 EKD. The CDR3 has 20 residues. This chain's CDR3 is CACDTVYTGDTSWDTRQMFF. For the CDR3, the DNA is TGTGCCTGTGACACCGTCTATACTGGGGATACCTCCTGGGACACCCGCCAGATGTTTTTC.

The sample holds a few counts of this clone. In the same sample, other DNA sequences code for this CDR3. The chain uses TRDV2 and TRDJ3; the match to TRDD3 covers 11 bases. Germline values: CDR1 GEAIGNYY, CDR2 EKD. V was clipped by 0 bases and J by 0 bases; unmatched bases: 6. The CDR3 spans 20 residues. CDR3 in amino acids: CACDTVYWGISSWDTRQMFF. For the CDR3, the DNA is TGTGCCTGTGACACCGTTTACTGGGGGATATCCTCCTGGGACACCCGACAGATGTTTTTC.

This clone was detected a few times. This DNA's translation and the protein TCRdb lists, from a much larger clone, do not match at residue 12, likely due to a read error; the protein shown is translated from the DNA. J is TRDJ2 and V is TRDV2; 12 bases are a match to TRDD3. The V gene's germline CDR1 is GEAIGNYY and CDR2 EKD. CDR3 length: 14 amino acids. Here the CDR3 DNA reads TGTGCCTGTGACGTACTGGGGGATACAGCACAACACTTCTTT. Residues: CACDVLGDTAQHFF.

Points on this clone: A much larger clone lies a single base off, so this may be a read error. This sequence joins TRDV2 and TRDJ3; 12 nucleotides agree with TRDD3. This CDR3 spans 19 amino acids. Germline V CDR1 and CDR2: GEAIGNYY, EKD. The CDR3 region is CACDTVLGDTSWDTRQTFF. Written as DNA, the CDR3 is TGTGCCTGTGACACCGTACTGGGGGATACCTCCTGGGACACCCGACAGACGTTTTTC.

A few counts support this clone. This CDR3 is also generated by other DNA sequences in the sample. The chain is built from TRDV2 and TRDJ3; D gene uncertain. Germline V CDR1 and CDR2: GEAIGNYY, EKD. Deletions cut 3 bases from V and 0 bases from J, with 5 bases between. The CDR3 totals 15 residues. The CDR3 DNA reads as TGTGCCTGTGACCCAATCTCCTGGGACACCCGACAGATGTTTTTC. It encodes CACDPISWDTRQMFF.

This chain joins TRDV2 and TRDJ2; possible D gene TRDD3, 6 bases. Germline V CDR1 and CDR2: GEAIGNYY, EKD. V lost 3 bases and J 2 bases, leaving 9 bases between the germline ends. This CDR3 has 14 amino acids. In DNA form, the CDR3 reads TGTGCCTGTGACTTTTGGGGGTTGACAGCACAACTCTTCTTT. It yields the protein CACDFWGLTAQLFF.

This CDR3 is CACDILGDAPWDTRQMFF. CDR3 sequence (DNA): TGTGCCTGTGACATACTGGGGGACGCCCCCTGGGACACCCGACAGATGTTTTTC. J is TRDJ3 and V is TRDV2; 9 bases fit TRDD3. Germline lookup yields CDR1 GEAIGNYY and CDR2 EKD. The junction had 6 bases not matched to a gene; V was cut back by 2 bases and J by 2 bases. The CDR3 is 18 amino acids.